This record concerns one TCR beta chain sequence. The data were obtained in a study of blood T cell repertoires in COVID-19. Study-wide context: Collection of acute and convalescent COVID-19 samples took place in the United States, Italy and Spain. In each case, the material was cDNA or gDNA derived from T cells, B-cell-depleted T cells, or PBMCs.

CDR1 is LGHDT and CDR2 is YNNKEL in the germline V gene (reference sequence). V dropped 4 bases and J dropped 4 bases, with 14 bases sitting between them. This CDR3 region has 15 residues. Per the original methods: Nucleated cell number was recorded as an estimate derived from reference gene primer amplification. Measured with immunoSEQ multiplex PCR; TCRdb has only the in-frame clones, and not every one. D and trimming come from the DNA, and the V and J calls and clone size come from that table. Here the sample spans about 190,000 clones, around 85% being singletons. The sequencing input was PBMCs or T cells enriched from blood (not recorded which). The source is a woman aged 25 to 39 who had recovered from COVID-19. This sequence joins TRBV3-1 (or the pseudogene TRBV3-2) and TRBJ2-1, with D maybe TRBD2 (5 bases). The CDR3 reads CASSPPGLVYNEQFF. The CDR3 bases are TGTGCCAGCAGCCCGCCCGGACTGGTATACAATGAGCAGTTCTTC.